This T cell receptor (beta chain) was obtained from a study of shared clonotypes between healthy human individuals. Study results and caveats: Sharing across four donors was seen in about 5% of naive CD4 clonotypes. Large depth notwithstanding, sorted-subset sequencing proved incomplete by rarefaction.

CD45RO negativity and positive selection for CCR7 defined naive CD8 cells, a population that excluded terminally differentiated effector memory CD45RA+ cells. This clone was counted a single time. What it binds is unknown. Germline V gives CDR1 MDHEN, CDR2 SYDVKM. The CDR3 has 14 residues. Generated by immunoSEQ multiplex PCR, the TCRdb table keeps only in-frame clones and is missing some. The table shows around 2,000,000 clones, with roughly 94% occurring only once. The receptor comes from a man between 18 and 35 years old in good health. J is TRBJ1-6 and V is TRBV28; 7 nucleotides match TRBD1. The sequenced sample was naive CD8+ T cells sorted from blood. The CDR3 loop is CATNEMDRNSPLHF. In nucleotides, the CDR3 is TGTGCAACGAACGAAATGGACAGGAATTCACCCCTCCACTTT.